The 24 T cell receptor beta chains presented below share a single source sample, sequenced in a study of shared clonotypes between healthy human individuals. The repertoire was sequenced with immunoSEQ multiplex PCR; TCRdb's copy has only in-frame clones and lacks some. The sample consists of about 2.4 million clones, roughly 93% of them appearing once. Sequencing was performed on naive CD4+ T cells from PBMCs. Noted subset: CD45RA+ positively selected. These receptors were taken from a man aged 18 to 29 in good health. Some clones in this sample may be carry-over from other donors' samples.

This clone has only one observation. Other nucleotide sequences in the sample specify the same CDR3. The V gene is TRBV27, the J gene TRBJ2-1; the match to TRBD2 covers 11 bases. V was pared by 6 bases and J by 0 bases, with 7 bases of the junction left unmatched. The germline V gene encodes CDR1 MNHEY and CDR2 SMNVEV (reference sequence). The CDR3 is 17 residues long. CDR3 residues: CASSPGLAGYSYNEQFF. CDR3 bases: TGTGCCAGCAGCCCAGGACTAGCGGGTTACTCCTACAATGAGCAGTTCTTC.

The CDR3 bases are TGTGCCAGCAGCCTAACCACCGGTGGGCGGGAGTGGGCCTACGAGCAGTACTTC. Translation gives CASSLTTGGREWAYEQYF. This chain connects TRBV7-2 to TRBJ2-7; the match to TRBD2 covers 7 bases. The CDR3 is made up of 18 amino acids. Germline-derived CDR1 and CDR2 are SGHTA and FQGNSA. Germline trimming cut 5 bases from V and 2 bases from J; bases unmatched to any gene: 18.

J is TRBJ2-5 and V is TRBV28, with D maybe TRBD2 (5 bases). Per germline, CDR1 MDHEN and CDR2 SYDVKM. Trimming left V 5 bases short and J 3 bases short, with 7 bases between. The length of the CDR3 is 12 residues. The CDR3 coding sequence is TGTGCCAGCAGTACAGCGGAAGAGACCCAGTACTTC. Translation gives CASSTAEETQYF.

The genes are TRBV4-1 and TRBJ2-5, with D possibly being TRBD1 or TRBD2 (6 bases each). Per germline, CDR1 MGHRA and CDR2 YSYEKL. The ends were cut back, 1 base at V and 5 bases at J, with 14 bases in the middle. The CDR3 covers 15 residues. The CDR3 loop is CASSQVWGAGETQYF. CDR3 coding DNA: TGCGCCAGCAGCCAAGTTTGGGGGGCGGGGGAGACCCAGTACTTC.

This clone occurred once. The rearrangement links TRBV5-5 to TRBJ2-7, with 13 bases matching TRBD2. The germline gives CDR1 SGHKS, CDR2 YYEKEE (reference sequence). After removal of 0 bases from V and 4 bases from J, the junction contained 7 bases not matched to a gene. The CDR3 spans 17 residues. In nucleotides, the CDR3 is TGTGCCAGCAGCTTGGGGACTAGCGGGAGTTATTTGTACGAGCAGTACTTC. The encoded protein is CASSLGTSGSYLYEQYF.

The V call is TRBV6-6, the J call TRBJ2-6; possibly TRBD1 or TRBD2 for D (5 bases each). CDR1 is MNHNY, CDR2 SVGAGI, per germline (reference sequence). This CDR3 is 16 amino acids long. V was pared by 7 bases and J by 2 bases, with 15 bases between. The CDR3 spells CASNRFEGPGANVLTF. In nucleotides, the CDR3 is TGTGCCAGCAACAGGTTCGAGGGCCCTGGGGCCAACGTCCTGACTTTC.

V usage is TRBV21-1 and J usage is TRBJ2-1; TRBD2, the table's D call, was not compared with the DNA. TRBV21-1 constitutes a pseudogene. CDR3 length equals 16 residues. DNA of the CDR3: TGTGCCAGCAGCAAAGGGCCTAGCGGGACCCTCCAGGGGCAGTTCTTC. This translates into CASSKGPSGTLQGQFF.

V usage is TRBV5-1 and J usage is TRBJ2-1, with TRBD1 matching 9 bases. Germline CDR1 reads SGHRS; CDR2 reads YFSETQ. This CDR3 region has 15 residues. Trimming at V came to 4 bases and at J to 7 bases, leaving 9 bases not matched to a gene. The CDR3 loop reads CASSPGQGQGNEQFF. In DNA, the CDR3 is TGCGCCAGCAGCCCGGGACAGGGTCAGGGGAATGAGCAGTTCTTC. The entire variable domain, with the rest obtained from reference TRBV5-1 and TRBJ2-1, is as follows: KAGVTQTPRYLIKTRGQQVTLSCSPISGHRSVSWYQQTPGQGLQFLFEYFSETQRNKGNFPGRFSGRQFSNSRSEMNVSTLELGDSALYLCASSPGQGQGNEQFFGPGTRLTVL.

The chain uses TRBV9 and TRBJ2-7; 8 positions match TRBD2. The germline V gene encodes CDR1 SGDLS and CDR2 YYNGEE. CDR3 length equals 15 residues. V was clipped by 0 bases and J by 2 bases; unmatched bases: 4. Written as DNA, the CDR3 is TGTGCCAGCAGCGTAGCCCCGGGAGGGACCTACGAGCAGTACTTC. This sequence encodes CASSVAPGGTYEQYF. Filled out from reference TRBV9 and TRBJ2-7, the complete variable domain reads DSGVTQTPKHLITATGQRVTLRCSPRSGDLSVYWYQQSLDQGLQFLIQYYNGEERAKGNILERFSAQQFPDLHSELNLSSLELGDSALYFCASSVAPGGTYEQYFGPGTRLTVT.

This rearrangement joins TRBV2 to TRBJ1-2; 9 nucleotides align to TRBD1. The CDR3 runs to 15 residues. CDR1 SNHLY and CDR2 FYNNEI come from the germline V gene. V gave up 2 bases and J gave up 2 bases; unmatched junction bases: 3. The chain's CDR3 is CASSERGQGNYGYTF. CDR3 nucleotides: TGTGCCAGCAGTGAAAGAGGACAGGGGAACTATGGCTACACCTTC.

The chain links TRBV7-3 to TRBJ1-2; D perhaps matches TRBD1 (5 bases). The V and J ends lost 0 bases and 6 bases respectively, with 11 bases between them. Germline values: CDR1 SGHTA, CDR2 FQGTGA. This CDR3 has 14 amino acids. The CDR3 DNA follows: TGTGCCAGCAGCTTAACAGTGACAGATAATGGCTACACCTTC. This translates into CASSLTVTDNGYTF.

This chain links TRBV10-3 with TRBJ1-5; a weak D match, TRBD1 (5 bases). The length of the CDR3 is 14 residues. From germline, CDR1 is ENHRY and CDR2 SYGVKD. V lost 2 bases to trimming and J lost 0 bases, with 5 bases between them. CDR3 amino acids: CAISEDSSNQPQHF. The CDR3 bases are TGTGCCATCAGTGAGGACAGTAGCAATCAGCCCCAGCATTTT.

The chain employs TRBV7-9 and TRBJ2-3; the match to TRBD2 covers 9 bases. V lost 5 bases to trimming and J lost 0 bases; unmatched junction nucleotides: 6. The germline CDR1 and CDR2 sequences are SEHNR and FQNEAQ (reference sequence). This CDR3 spans 16 amino acids. This CDR3 is CASSPGLAPSTDTQYF. The DNA of the CDR3 is TGTGCCAGCAGCCCCGGACTAGCGCCCAGCACAGATACGCAGTATTTT.

This chain uses TRBV5-1 with TRBJ1-1; D gene ambiguous. Per the germline V gene, CDR1 is SGHRS and CDR2 is YFSETQ. CDR3 length equals 13 residues. Trimming cost V 0 bases and J 6 bases, with 9 bases left between them. The DNA for the CDR3 is TGCGCCAGCAGCTTGGGACGGTCAGCTGAAGCTTTCTTT. This encodes CASSLGRSAEAFF.

As regards this clone: Other DNA sequences in this sample translate to the same CDR3. V usage is TRBV7-2 and J usage is TRBJ1-5; a possible D gene is TRBD1 (5 bases). Deletions cut 1 base from V and 2 bases from J, with 9 bases between. The CDR3 spans 15 residues. The germline CDR1 and CDR2 sequences are SGHTA and FQGNSA. CDR3 sequence: CASSLGWGGNQPQHF. CDR3 nucleotides: TGTGCCAGCAGCTTAGGGTGGGGGGGCAATCAGCCCCAGCATTTT.

The chain couples TRBV28 to TRBJ2-7, with 8 bases aligning to TRBD1. Trimming removed 5 bases from V and 5 bases from J; junction bases left unmatched: 5. The CDR3 extends over 13 amino acids. The germline gives CDR1 MDHEN, CDR2 SYDVKM. The CDR3 sequence is CASSIGQGHEQYF. CDR3 in DNA: TGTGCCAGCAGTATAGGACAGGGCCACGAGCAGTACTTC.

J is TRBJ1-2 and V is TRBV6-5; possibly TRBD1 for D (5 bases). The germline gives CDR1 MNHEY, CDR2 SVGAGI. The CDR3 has 14 amino acids. Trimming stripped 2 bases from V and 8 bases from J, with 15 bases between. The CDR3 loop is CASSYGGSVKGYTF. For the CDR3, the DNA is TGTGCCAGCAGTTACGGGGGGTCAGTGAAGGGCTACACCTTC.

This clone appeared a single time. The V and J genes are TRBV28 and TRBJ2-7; 8 bases are shared with TRBD1. Germline V gene data show CDR1 as MDHEN and CDR2 as SYDVKM. The junction had 7 bases not matched to a gene; V was cut back by 6 bases and J by 9 bases. The CDR3 sequence is 12 residues long. This CDR3 reads CASSRPGTGQYF. The CDR3 DNA reads as TGTGCCAGCAGCCGCCCCGGGACAGGGCAGTACTTC. Together with reference TRBV28 and TRBJ2-7, the CDR3 gives the full variable domain: DVKVTQSSRYLVKRTGEKVFLECVQDMDHENMFWYRQDPGLGLRLIYFSYDVKMKEKGDIPEGYSVSREKKERFSLILESASTNQTSMYLCASSRPGTGQYFGPGTRLTVT.

The chain has TRBV6-5 and TRBJ1-3, with D possibly TRBD1 on 5 matching bases. Germline V gene data show CDR1 as MNHEY and CDR2 as SVGAGI. The CDR3 length is 14 residues. Deletions cut 7 bases from V and 2 bases from J, with 12 bases between. CDR3 amino acids: CASTLDRAGNTIYF. In DNA form, the CDR3 reads TGTGCCAGCACTCTCGACAGAGCTGGAAACACCATATATTTT.

V and J are TRBV5-6 and TRBJ2-1; 8 bases are shared with TRBD2. The trim removed 0 bases at V and 5 bases at J, leaving 7 bases unmatched. This CDR3 has 16 residues. The V gene's germline CDR1 is SGHDT and CDR2 YYEEEE. CDR3 sequence reads: CASSLGWGSGNNEQFF. CDR3 nucleotide sequence: TGTGCCAGCAGCTTGGGTTGGGGTAGCGGGAACAATGAGCAGTTCTTC.

This chain connects TRBV11-2 to TRBJ2-1, with D perhaps matching TRBD1 (6 bases). V was pared by 5 bases and J by 2 bases, with 13 bases between. Germline V gene lookup returns CDR1 SGHAT and CDR2 FQNNGV. The CDR3 sequence is 15 residues long. CDR3 residues: CASSPGVVAYNEQFF. The CDR3 DNA sequence: TGTGCCAGCAGCCCAGGGGTGGTGGCCTACAATGAGCAGTTCTTC.

This chain connects TRBV11-2 to TRBJ2-1, with 7 positions matching TRBD2. With 3 bases clipped from V and 7 bases from J, the junction kept 6 bases outside the gene matches. CDR1 and CDR2 from the germline V gene are SGHAT and FQNNGV. This CDR3 spans 14 amino acids. The DNA for the CDR3 is TGTGCCAGCAGCTTCCGCGGGAGAACAAATGAGCAGTTCTTC. It yields the protein CASSFRGRTNEQFF.

The rearrangement joins TRBV18 to TRBJ2-5, with 10 bases that match TRBD1. TRBJ2-7 explains the end of the DNA better; the J call may be wrong. The CDR3 sequence is 15 residues long. Germline assignment: CDR1 KGHSH and CDR2 LQKENI. The CDR3 here is CASSPGQGVSYEQYF. The CDR3 DNA sequence: TGTGCCAGCTCACCCGGACAGGGGGTGTCCTACGAGCAGTACTTC.

V usage is TRBV28 and J usage is TRBJ2-3; D not certain. The CDR3 consists of 13 residues. V was shortened by 3 bases and J by 7 bases, with 11 bases between the two germline ends. Germline V gene data show CDR1 as MDHEN and CDR2 as SYDVKM. The DNA of the CDR3 is TGTGCCAGCAGTTTGCCCTACGAATATACGCAGTATTTT. Protein sequence: CASSLPYEYTQYF.